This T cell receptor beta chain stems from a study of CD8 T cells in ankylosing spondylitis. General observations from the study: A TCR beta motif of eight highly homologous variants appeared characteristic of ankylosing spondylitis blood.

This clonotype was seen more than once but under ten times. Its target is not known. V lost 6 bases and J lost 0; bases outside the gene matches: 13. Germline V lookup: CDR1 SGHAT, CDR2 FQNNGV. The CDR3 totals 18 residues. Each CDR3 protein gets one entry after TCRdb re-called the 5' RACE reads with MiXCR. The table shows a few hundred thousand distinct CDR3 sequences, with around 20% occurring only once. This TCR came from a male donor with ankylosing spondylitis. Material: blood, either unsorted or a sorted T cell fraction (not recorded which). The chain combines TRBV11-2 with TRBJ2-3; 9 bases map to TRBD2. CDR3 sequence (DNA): TGTGCCAGCAGTCTGGTAGCGGGAGCGGGCAGTAGCACAGATACGCAGTATTTT. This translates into CASSLVAGAGSSTDTQYF.